The next 4 T cell receptor beta chains were all read from a single sample in a study of T cell responses to AZD1222 COVID-19 vaccine. The assay was immunoSEQ multiplex PCR, and TCRdb's table has in-frame clones only and misses some. The data show about 110,000 clones, around 84% seen once. Material: peripheral blood, obtained on day 0 of AZD1222 vaccination. Every receptor here comes from an adult in good health.

J is TRBJ1-4 and V is TRBV18; 8 nucleotides match TRBD1. Germline CDR1 KGHSH, CDR2 LQKENI. The CDR3 has 15 amino acids. V shed 6 bases, J shed 5 bases, and the junction held 8 bases outside the gene matches. The CDR3 DNA reads TGTGCCAGCTCGTACGGACAGGGAGAGAATGAAAAACTGTTTTTT. This sequence encodes CASSYGQGENEKLFF.

This sequence joins TRBV28 and TRBJ2-1; TRBD1 matches 10 bases. CDR3 size: 15 residues. Germline V gene data show CDR1 as MDHEN and CDR2 as SYDVKM. V was pared by 10 bases and J by 5 bases, with 11 bases of the junction left unmatched. CDR3 sequence: CATLQGDRGNNEQFF. The CDR3 DNA is TGTGCCACCCTCCAGGGGGACAGGGGTAACAATGAGCAGTTCTTC.

The V call is TRBV24-1, the J call TRBJ1-1; D call uncertain. Germline CDR1 is KGHDR and CDR2 is SFDVKD. CDR3 length: 13 amino acids. Trimming removed 9 bases at V and 3 bases at J, with 13 bases between. CDR3 bases: TGTGCCACCCAGGACGGCCTCTACACTGAAGCTTTCTTT. Translating it yields CATQDGLYTEAFF.

The J gene is TRBJ1-1, the V gene TRBV6-5; no definite D call. V lost 3 bases, J lost 6 bases, and 20 bases lay in between. CDR1 MNHEY and CDR2 SVGAGI come from the germline V gene. The CDR3 runs 16 residues. CDR3 sequence (DNA): TGTGCCAGCAGTTATTCAGCCCCCTTTCCCGAGGCTGAAGCTTTCTTT. Translating it yields CASSYSAPFPEAEAFF.